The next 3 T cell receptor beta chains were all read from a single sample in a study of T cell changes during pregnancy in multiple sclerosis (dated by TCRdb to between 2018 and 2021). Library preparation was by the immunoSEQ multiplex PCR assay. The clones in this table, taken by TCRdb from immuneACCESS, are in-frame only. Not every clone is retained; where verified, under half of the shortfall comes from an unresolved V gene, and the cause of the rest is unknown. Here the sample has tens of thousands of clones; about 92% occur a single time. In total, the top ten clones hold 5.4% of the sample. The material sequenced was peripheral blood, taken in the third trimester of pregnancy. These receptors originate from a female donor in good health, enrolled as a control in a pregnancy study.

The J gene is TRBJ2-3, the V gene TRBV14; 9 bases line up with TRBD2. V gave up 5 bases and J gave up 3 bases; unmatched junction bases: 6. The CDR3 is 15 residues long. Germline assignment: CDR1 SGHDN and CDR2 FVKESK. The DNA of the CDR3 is TGTGCCAGCAGCTCTTGGACTAGCGTAACAGATACGCAGTATTTT. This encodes CASSSWTSVTDTQYF.

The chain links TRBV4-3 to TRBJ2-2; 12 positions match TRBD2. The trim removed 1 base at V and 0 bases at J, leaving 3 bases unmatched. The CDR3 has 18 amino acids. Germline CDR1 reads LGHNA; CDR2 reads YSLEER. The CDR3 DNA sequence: TGCGCCAGCAGCCAAGTCCTAGCGGGGGGGACGAACACCGGGGAGCTGTTTTTT. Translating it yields CASSQVLAGGTNTGELFF.

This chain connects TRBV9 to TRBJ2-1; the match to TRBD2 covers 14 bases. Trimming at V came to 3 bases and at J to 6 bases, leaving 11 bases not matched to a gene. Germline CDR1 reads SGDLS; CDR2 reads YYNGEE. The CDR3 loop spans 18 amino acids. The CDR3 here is CASSGGGLAGDPPNEQFF. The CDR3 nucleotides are TGTGCCAGCAGCGGGGGGGGACTAGCGGGGGACCCTCCCAATGAGCAGTTCTTC.